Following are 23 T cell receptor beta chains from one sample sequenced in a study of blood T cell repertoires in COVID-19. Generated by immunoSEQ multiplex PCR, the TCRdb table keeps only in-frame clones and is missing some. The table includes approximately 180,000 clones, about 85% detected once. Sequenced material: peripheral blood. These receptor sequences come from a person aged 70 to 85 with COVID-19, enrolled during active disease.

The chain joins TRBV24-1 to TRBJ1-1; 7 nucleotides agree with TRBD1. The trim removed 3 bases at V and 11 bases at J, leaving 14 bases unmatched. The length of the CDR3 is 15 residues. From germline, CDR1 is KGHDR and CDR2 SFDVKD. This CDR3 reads CATSDRTWTGSIAFF. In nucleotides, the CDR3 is TGTGCCACCAGTGATCGTACATGGACAGGTTCGATTGCTTTCTTT.

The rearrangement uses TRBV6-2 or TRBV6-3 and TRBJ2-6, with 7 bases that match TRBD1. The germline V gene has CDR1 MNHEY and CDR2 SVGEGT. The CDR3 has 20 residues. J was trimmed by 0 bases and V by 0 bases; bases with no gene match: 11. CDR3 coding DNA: TGTGCCAGCAGTTACTCCAGCCCCCGGACAGGTGACTCTGGGGCCAACGTCCTGACTTTC. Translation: CASSYSSPRTGDSGANVLTF.

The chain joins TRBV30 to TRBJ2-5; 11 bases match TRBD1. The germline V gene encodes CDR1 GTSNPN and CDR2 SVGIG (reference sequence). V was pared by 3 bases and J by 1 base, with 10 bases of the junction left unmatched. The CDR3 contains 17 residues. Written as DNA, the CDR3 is TGTGCCTGGAGAGCCCGGGACAGGGGGGTATTCCAAGAGACCCAGTACTTC. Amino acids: CAWRARDRGVFQETQYF.

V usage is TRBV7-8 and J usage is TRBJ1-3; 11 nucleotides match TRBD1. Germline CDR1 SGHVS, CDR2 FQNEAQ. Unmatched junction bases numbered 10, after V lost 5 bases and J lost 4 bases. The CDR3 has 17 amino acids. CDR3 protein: CASSQNRTGGKGNTIYF. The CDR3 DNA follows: TGTGCCAGCAGCCAAAACCGGACAGGGGGCAAAGGAAACACCATATATTTT.

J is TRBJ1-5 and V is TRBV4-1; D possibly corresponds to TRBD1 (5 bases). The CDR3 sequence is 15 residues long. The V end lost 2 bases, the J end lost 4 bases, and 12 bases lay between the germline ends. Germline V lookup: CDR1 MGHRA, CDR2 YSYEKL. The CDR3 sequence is CASSQFAGQNQPQHF. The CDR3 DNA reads TGCGCCAGCAGCCAATTCGCAGGGCAAAATCAGCCCCAGCATTTT.

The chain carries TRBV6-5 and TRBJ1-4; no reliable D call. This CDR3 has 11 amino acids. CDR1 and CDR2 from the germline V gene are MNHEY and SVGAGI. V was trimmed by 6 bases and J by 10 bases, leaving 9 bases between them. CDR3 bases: TGTGCCAGCAGGAACAGCGGAAAACTGTTTTTT. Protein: CASRNSGKLFF.

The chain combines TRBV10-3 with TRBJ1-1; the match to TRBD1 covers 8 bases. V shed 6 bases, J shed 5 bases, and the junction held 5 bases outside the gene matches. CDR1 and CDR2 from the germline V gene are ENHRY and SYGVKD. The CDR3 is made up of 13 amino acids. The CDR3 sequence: CAISPDRVTEAFF. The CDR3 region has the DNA TGTGCCATCAGCCCGGACAGGGTGACTGAAGCTTTCTTT.

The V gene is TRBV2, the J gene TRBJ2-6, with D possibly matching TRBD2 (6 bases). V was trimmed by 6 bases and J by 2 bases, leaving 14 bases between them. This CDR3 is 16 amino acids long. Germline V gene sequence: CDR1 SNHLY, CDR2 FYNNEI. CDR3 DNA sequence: TGTGCCAGCAGCGTCGGGGGTATCGCTGGGGCCAACGTCCTGACTTTC. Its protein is CASSVGGIAGANVLTF.

The CDR3 region has the DNA TGTGCCAGTAGTACCCTGGGGGACAGAGGTCGAGGCACCATATATTTT. It specifies CASSTLGDRGRGTIYF. This chain connects TRBV19 to TRBJ1-3; 7 nucleotides align to TRBD1. Germline V CDR1 and CDR2: LNHDA, SQIVND (reference sequence). The V gene end was trimmed by 4 bases and the J gene end by 9 bases; junction bases not matched to a gene: 15. The CDR3 covers 16 residues.

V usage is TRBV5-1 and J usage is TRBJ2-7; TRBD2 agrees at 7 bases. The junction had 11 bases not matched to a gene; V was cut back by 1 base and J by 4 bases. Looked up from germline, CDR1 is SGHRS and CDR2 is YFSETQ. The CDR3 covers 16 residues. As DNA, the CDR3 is TGCGCCAGCAGCTTGCCCCCTAGCGGAGCAGGTTACGAGCAGTACTTC. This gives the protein CASSLPPSGAGYEQYF.

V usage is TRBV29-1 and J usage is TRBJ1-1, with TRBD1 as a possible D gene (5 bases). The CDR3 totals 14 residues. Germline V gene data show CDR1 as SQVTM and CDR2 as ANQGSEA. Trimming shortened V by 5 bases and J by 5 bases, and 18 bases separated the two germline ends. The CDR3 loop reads CSVSGAEGATEAFF. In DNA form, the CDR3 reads TGCAGCGTTAGTGGGGCGGAAGGGGCTACTGAAGCTTTCTTT.

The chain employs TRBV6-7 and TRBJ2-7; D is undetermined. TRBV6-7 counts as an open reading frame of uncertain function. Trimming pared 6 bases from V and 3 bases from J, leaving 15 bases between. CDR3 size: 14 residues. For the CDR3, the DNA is TGTGCCAGCAGCCATGTGGGCCCGCTCTACGAGCAGTACTTC. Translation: CASSHVGPLYEQYF.

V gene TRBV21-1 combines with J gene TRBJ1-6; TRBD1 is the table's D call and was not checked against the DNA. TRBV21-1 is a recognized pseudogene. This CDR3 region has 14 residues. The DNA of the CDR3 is TGTGCCAGCAGCCGCCTACAGGGGACTTCACCCCTCCACTTT. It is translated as CASSRLQGTSPLHF.

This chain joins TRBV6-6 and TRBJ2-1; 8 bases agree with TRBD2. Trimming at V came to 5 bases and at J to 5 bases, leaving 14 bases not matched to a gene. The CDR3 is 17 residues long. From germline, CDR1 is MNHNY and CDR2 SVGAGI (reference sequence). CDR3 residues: CASSPLSSGGLNNEQFF. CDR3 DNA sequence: TGTGCCAGCAGTCCCCTAAGCAGCGGGGGACTAAACAATGAGCAGTTCTTC.

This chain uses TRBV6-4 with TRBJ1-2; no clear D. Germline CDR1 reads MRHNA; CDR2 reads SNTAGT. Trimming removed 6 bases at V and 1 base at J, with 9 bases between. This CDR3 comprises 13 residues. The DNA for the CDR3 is TGTGCCAGCAGCCCGACATTTAACTATGGCTACACCTTC. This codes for CASSPTFNYGYTF.

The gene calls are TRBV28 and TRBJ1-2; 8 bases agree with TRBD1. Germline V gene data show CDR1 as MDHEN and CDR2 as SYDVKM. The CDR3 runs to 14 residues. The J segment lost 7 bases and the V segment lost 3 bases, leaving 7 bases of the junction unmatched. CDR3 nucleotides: TGTGCCAGCAGTTTTAGGACAGGGAGCGGTGGCTACACCTTC. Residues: CASSFRTGSGGYTF.

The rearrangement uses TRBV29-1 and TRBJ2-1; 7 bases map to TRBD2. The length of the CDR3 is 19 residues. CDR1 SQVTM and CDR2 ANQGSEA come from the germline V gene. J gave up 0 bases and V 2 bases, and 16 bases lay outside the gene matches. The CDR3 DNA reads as TGCAGCGTTGAATCCGGTCGTGAGGTAGCGGGCAACTCCTACAATGAGCAGTTCTTC. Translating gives CSVESGREVAGNSYNEQFF.

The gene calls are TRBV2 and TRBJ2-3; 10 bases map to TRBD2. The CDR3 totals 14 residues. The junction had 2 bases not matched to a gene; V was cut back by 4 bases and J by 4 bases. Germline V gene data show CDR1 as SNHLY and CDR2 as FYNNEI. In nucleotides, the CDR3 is TGTGCCAGCAGTGCTAGCGGGAGAGCAGATACGCAGTATTTT. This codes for CASSASGRADTQYF.

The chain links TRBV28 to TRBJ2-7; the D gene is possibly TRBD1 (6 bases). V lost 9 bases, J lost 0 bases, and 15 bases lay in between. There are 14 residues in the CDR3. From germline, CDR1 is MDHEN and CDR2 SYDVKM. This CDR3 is CASWQGITSYEQYF. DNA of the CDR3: TGTGCCAGTTGGCAGGGGATTACCTCCTACGAGCAGTACTTC.

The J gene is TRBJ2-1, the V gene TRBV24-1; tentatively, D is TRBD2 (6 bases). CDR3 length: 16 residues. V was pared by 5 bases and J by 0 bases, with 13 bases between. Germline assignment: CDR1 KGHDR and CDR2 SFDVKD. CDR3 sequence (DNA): TGTGCCACCAGTGGTTCTGCGGGGAGCTCCTACAATGAGCAGTTCTTC. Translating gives CATSGSAGSSYNEQFF.

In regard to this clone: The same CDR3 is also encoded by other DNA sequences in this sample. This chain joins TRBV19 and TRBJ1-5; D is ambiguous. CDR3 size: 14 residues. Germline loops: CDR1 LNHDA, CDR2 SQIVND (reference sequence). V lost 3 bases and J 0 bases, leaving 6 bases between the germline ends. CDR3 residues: CASSILYSNQPQHF. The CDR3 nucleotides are TGTGCCAGTAGTATTCTCTATAGCAATCAGCCCCAGCATTTT.

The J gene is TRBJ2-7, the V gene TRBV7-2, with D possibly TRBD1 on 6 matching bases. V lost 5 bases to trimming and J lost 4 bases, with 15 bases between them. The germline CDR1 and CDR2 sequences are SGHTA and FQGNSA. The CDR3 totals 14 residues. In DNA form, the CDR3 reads TGTGCCAGCAGCCCCCAGGGGACCTCTTACGAGCAGTACTTC. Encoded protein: CASSPQGTSYEQYF.

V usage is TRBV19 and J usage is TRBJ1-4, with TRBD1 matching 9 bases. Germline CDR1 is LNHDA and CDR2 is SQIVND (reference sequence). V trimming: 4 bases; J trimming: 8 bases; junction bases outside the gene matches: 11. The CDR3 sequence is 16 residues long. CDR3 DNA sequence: TGTGCCAGTAGTAAAACCGGGACAGGGTTTTTCGAAAAACTGTTTTTT. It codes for CASSKTGTGFFEKLFF.